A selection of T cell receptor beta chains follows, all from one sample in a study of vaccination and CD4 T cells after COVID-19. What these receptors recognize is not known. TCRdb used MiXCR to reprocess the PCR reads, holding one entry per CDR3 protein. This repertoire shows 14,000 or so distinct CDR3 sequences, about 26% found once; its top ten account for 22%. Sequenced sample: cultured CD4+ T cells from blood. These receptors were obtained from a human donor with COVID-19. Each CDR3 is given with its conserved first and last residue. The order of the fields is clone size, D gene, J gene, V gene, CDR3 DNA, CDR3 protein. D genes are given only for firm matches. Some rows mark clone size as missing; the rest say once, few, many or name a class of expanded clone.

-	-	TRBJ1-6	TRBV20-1	TGCAGTGCTAGAGCCCAGGGATATAATTCACCCCTCCACTTT	CSARAQGYNSPLHF
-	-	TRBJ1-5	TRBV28	TGTGCCAGCAGATCGGGAGGGACCGGGCAGCCCCAGCATTTT	CASRSGGTGQPQHF
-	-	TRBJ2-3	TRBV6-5	TGTGCCAGCAGTTACGGTACACAACTGGGGATAGATACGCAGTATTTT	CASSYGTQLGIDTQYF
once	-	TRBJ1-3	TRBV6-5	TGTGCCAGCAGTTACTCTACAGCTTTGGGAAACACCATATATTTT	CASSYSTALGNTIYF
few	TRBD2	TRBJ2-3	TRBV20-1	TGCAGTGCTAGTACTAGCGGGGGATCCACAGATACGCAGTATTTT	CSASTSGGSTDTQYF
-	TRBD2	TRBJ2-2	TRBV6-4	TGTGCCAGCTCGCCGGGACTAGCCGGCACCGGGGAGCTGTTTTTT	CASSPGLAGTGELFF
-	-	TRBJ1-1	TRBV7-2	TGTGCCAGCAGCTTAAGGGGGGGGCGCCTTGCTTTCTTT	CASSLRGGRLAFF
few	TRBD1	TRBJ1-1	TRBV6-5	TGTGCCAGCAGTTACGCGGCAGGGGGCGTGAGCACTGAAGCTTTCTTT	CASSYAAGGVSTEAFF
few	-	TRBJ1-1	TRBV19	TGTGCCAGTAGTATAGGGACAGTTATGAACACTGAAGCTTTCTTT	CASSIGTVMNTEAFF
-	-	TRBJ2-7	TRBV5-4	TGTGCCAGCAGCTTGAATTTAGCGTCATACGAGCAGTACTTC	CASSLNLASYEQYF
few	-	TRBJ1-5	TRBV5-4	TGTGCCAGCAGCCAAGGGGAGAATCAGCCCCAGCATTTT	CASSQGENQPQHF
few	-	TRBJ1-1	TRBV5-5	TGTGCCAGCAGTCCTGTAAGGCTAGTCAGCACTGAAGCTTTCTTT	CASSPVRLVSTEAFF
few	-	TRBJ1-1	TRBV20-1	TGCAGTGCCAACACACCAGGGACGCCGAACACTGAAGCTTTCTTT	CSANTPGTPNTEAFF
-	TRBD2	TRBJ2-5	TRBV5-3	TGTGCCAGAAGCTTGGCATTAGCGGGGGGGGAGACCCAGTACTTC	CARSLALAGGETQYF
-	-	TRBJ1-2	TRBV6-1	TGTGCCACCCGGCGGGGGGCGGACTATGGCTACACCTTC	CATRRGADYGYTF
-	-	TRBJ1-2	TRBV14	TGTGCCAGCAGCCCAGGGACTAACTATGGCTACACCTTC	CASSPGTNYGYTF
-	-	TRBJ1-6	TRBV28	TGTGCCAGCAGTACCCGCACGGGGGGACGGTCCCTCCACTTT	CASSTRTGGRSLHF
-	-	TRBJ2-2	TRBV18	TGTGCCAGCTCACCACTCCGAGGCTTACACTCTCTCCCCGGGGAGCTGTTTTTT	CASSPLRGLHSLPGELFF
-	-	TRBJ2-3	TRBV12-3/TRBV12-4	TGTGCCAGCAGTTTAGTCAGAGCCACAGATACGCAGTATTTT	CASSLVRATDTQYF
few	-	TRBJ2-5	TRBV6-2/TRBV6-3	TGTGCCAGCAGTTACCTCGGACAGCAAGAGACCCAGTACTTC	CASSYLGQQETQYF
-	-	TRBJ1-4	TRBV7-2	TGTGCCAGCAGCTTAGAGGTCAGGGGTGAAAAACTGTTTTTT	CASSLEVRGEKLFF
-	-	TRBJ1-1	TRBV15	TGTGCCACCAGCAGTTATGATCTTGGGGACACGCGACCTGAAGCTTTCTTT	CATSSYDLGDTRPEAFF
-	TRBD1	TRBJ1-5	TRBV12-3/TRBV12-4	TGTGCCAGCAGTTCAGACAGGGAGAAGCCCCAGCATTTT	CASSSDREKPQHF
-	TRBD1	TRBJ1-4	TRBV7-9	TGTGCCAGCAGCTTATTTGGGACAGGGGGCCAGAAACTGTTTTTT	CASSLFGTGGQKLFF
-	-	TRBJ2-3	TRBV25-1	TGTGCCAGCAGTGAATTCGGGGAGCGCAGGATCGACACAGATACGCAGTATTTT	CASSEFGERRIDTDTQYF
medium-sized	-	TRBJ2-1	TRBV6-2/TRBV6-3	TGTGCCAGCAGTTTAGGGTGGGACAATGAGCAGTTCTTC	CASSLGWDNEQFF
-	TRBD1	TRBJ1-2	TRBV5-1	TGCGCCAGCAGCTCACAGGGGGCGCATGGCTACACCTTC	CASSSQGAHGYTF
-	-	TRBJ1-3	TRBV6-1	TGTGCCAGCAGTAGAACGACTGACTCTGGAAACACCATATATTTT	CASSRTTDSGNTIYF
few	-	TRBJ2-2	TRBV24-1	TGTGCCACCAGTGATTTAAGGGGCCAAACCGGGGAGCTGTTTTTT	CATSDLRGQTGELFF
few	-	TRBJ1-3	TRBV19	TGTGCCAGTAGTAGAGACTCTGGAAACACCATATATTTT	CASSRDSGNTIYF
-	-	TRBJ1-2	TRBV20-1	TGCAGTGCTAGAAATCAGGGAGGCGGCTATGGCTACACCTTC	CSARNQGGGYGYTF
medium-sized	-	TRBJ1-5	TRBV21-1	TGTGCCAGCAGCCCCCGGTGTGCACTGGACCAGCCCCAGCATTTT	CASSPRCALDQPQHF